The TCR beta chain described here comes from a study of blood T cell repertoires in COVID-19. Data came from immunoSEQ multiplex PCR; TCRdb stores just in-frame clones and leaves some out. The sample has some 460,000 clones, about 85% seen once. Germline V gene data show CDR1 as SGHKS and CDR2 as YYEKEE (reference sequence). The CDR3 is 12 residues long. V was shortened by 1 base and J by 6 bases, with 8 bases between the two germline ends. The sequence was obtained from a woman between 18 and 29 years old who had recovered from COVID-19. The V and J genes are TRBV5-5 and TRBJ2-7; no firm D call. What was sequenced was PBMCs or T cells enriched from blood (not recorded which). The CDR3 is CASSLNTGEQYF. The CDR3 nucleotides read TGTGCCAGCAGCTTGAATACGGGCGAGCAGTACTTC. Using reference TRBV5-5 and TRBJ2-7 for the parts outside the CDR3, the full variable domain is DAGVTQSPTHLIKTRGQQVTLRCSPISGHKSVSWYQQVLGQGPQFIFQYYEKEERGRGNFPDRFSARQFPNYSSELNVNALLLGDSALYLCASSLNTGEQYFGPGTRLTVT.